The sequence of this T cell receptor (beta chain) was determined in a study of T cell responses to AZD1222 COVID-19 vaccine. General study findings and limits: A reported finding is that nearly half of spike-specific TCRs target unmutated variant regions. Seropositive AZD1222 recipients at baseline numbered only five or six. It should be noted that donors were predominantly white British and more often female, and clonal diversity was possibly underestimated.

CDR1 is SNHLY, CDR2 FYNNEI, per germline. The CDR3 spans 16 residues. V lost 6 bases, J lost 0 bases, and 18 bases lay in between. Measured with immunoSEQ multiplex PCR; TCRdb has only the in-frame clones, and not every one. The data contain about 120,000 clones, 70% to 90% of them singletons. This clone was seen a few times. The antigen is unknown. The TCR sequence derives from an adult in good health. The source was peripheral blood, collected on day 0 of AZD1222 vaccination. This chain connects TRBV2 to TRBJ2-7; D possibly matches TRBD1 or TRBD2 (6 bases each). The CDR3 DNA follows: TGTGCCAGCAGACCCGCCCCGGGGGCTCGCTCCTACGAGCAGTACTTC. It encodes CASRPAPGARSYEQYF.